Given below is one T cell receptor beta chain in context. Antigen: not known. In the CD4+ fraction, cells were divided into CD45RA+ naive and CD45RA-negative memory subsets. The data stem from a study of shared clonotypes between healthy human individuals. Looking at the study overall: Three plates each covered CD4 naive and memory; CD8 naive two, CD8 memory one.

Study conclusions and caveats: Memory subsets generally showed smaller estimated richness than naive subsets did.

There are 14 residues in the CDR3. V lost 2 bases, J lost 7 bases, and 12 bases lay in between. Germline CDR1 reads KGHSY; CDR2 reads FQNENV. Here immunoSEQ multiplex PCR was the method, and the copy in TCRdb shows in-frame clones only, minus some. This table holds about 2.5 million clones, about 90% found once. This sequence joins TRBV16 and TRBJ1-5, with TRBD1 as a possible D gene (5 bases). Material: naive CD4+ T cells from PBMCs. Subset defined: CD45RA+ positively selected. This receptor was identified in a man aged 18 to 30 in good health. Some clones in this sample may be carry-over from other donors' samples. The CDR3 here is CASSQRQGYQPQHF. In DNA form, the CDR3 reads TGTGCCAGCAGCCAAAGGCAGGGCTACCAGCCCCAGCATTTT.